The T cell receptor beta chain described here comes from a study of OX40 agonist ivuxolimab in advanced cancers. Study information: Patients got intravenous ivuxolimab at 0.01 to 10 mg/kg every 2 weeks.

Generated by immunoSEQ multiplex PCR, the TCRdb table keeps only in-frame clones and is missing some. The repertoire holds roughly 100,000 clones, roughly 84% seen once, with 3.5% to 4.5% in the top ten. This clone was detected once. This receptor was obtained from an adult with an advanced solid tumor such as melanoma, head and neck, liver or kidney cancer. The sample was CD4+ or CD8+ T cells sorted from blood, taken in a trial of the OX40 agonist ivuxolimab.

CDR3 nucleotide sequence: TGCGCCAGCAGCCAAGTACGCAACACCTACGAGCAGTACTTC. Amino acid sequence: CASSQVRNTYEQYF. The chain has TRBV4-1 and TRBJ2-7; D call uncertain. The ends were cut back, 1 base at V and 2 bases at J, with 9 bases in the middle. CDR1 and CDR2 from the germline V gene are MGHRA and YSYEKL. CDR3 size: 14 residues.